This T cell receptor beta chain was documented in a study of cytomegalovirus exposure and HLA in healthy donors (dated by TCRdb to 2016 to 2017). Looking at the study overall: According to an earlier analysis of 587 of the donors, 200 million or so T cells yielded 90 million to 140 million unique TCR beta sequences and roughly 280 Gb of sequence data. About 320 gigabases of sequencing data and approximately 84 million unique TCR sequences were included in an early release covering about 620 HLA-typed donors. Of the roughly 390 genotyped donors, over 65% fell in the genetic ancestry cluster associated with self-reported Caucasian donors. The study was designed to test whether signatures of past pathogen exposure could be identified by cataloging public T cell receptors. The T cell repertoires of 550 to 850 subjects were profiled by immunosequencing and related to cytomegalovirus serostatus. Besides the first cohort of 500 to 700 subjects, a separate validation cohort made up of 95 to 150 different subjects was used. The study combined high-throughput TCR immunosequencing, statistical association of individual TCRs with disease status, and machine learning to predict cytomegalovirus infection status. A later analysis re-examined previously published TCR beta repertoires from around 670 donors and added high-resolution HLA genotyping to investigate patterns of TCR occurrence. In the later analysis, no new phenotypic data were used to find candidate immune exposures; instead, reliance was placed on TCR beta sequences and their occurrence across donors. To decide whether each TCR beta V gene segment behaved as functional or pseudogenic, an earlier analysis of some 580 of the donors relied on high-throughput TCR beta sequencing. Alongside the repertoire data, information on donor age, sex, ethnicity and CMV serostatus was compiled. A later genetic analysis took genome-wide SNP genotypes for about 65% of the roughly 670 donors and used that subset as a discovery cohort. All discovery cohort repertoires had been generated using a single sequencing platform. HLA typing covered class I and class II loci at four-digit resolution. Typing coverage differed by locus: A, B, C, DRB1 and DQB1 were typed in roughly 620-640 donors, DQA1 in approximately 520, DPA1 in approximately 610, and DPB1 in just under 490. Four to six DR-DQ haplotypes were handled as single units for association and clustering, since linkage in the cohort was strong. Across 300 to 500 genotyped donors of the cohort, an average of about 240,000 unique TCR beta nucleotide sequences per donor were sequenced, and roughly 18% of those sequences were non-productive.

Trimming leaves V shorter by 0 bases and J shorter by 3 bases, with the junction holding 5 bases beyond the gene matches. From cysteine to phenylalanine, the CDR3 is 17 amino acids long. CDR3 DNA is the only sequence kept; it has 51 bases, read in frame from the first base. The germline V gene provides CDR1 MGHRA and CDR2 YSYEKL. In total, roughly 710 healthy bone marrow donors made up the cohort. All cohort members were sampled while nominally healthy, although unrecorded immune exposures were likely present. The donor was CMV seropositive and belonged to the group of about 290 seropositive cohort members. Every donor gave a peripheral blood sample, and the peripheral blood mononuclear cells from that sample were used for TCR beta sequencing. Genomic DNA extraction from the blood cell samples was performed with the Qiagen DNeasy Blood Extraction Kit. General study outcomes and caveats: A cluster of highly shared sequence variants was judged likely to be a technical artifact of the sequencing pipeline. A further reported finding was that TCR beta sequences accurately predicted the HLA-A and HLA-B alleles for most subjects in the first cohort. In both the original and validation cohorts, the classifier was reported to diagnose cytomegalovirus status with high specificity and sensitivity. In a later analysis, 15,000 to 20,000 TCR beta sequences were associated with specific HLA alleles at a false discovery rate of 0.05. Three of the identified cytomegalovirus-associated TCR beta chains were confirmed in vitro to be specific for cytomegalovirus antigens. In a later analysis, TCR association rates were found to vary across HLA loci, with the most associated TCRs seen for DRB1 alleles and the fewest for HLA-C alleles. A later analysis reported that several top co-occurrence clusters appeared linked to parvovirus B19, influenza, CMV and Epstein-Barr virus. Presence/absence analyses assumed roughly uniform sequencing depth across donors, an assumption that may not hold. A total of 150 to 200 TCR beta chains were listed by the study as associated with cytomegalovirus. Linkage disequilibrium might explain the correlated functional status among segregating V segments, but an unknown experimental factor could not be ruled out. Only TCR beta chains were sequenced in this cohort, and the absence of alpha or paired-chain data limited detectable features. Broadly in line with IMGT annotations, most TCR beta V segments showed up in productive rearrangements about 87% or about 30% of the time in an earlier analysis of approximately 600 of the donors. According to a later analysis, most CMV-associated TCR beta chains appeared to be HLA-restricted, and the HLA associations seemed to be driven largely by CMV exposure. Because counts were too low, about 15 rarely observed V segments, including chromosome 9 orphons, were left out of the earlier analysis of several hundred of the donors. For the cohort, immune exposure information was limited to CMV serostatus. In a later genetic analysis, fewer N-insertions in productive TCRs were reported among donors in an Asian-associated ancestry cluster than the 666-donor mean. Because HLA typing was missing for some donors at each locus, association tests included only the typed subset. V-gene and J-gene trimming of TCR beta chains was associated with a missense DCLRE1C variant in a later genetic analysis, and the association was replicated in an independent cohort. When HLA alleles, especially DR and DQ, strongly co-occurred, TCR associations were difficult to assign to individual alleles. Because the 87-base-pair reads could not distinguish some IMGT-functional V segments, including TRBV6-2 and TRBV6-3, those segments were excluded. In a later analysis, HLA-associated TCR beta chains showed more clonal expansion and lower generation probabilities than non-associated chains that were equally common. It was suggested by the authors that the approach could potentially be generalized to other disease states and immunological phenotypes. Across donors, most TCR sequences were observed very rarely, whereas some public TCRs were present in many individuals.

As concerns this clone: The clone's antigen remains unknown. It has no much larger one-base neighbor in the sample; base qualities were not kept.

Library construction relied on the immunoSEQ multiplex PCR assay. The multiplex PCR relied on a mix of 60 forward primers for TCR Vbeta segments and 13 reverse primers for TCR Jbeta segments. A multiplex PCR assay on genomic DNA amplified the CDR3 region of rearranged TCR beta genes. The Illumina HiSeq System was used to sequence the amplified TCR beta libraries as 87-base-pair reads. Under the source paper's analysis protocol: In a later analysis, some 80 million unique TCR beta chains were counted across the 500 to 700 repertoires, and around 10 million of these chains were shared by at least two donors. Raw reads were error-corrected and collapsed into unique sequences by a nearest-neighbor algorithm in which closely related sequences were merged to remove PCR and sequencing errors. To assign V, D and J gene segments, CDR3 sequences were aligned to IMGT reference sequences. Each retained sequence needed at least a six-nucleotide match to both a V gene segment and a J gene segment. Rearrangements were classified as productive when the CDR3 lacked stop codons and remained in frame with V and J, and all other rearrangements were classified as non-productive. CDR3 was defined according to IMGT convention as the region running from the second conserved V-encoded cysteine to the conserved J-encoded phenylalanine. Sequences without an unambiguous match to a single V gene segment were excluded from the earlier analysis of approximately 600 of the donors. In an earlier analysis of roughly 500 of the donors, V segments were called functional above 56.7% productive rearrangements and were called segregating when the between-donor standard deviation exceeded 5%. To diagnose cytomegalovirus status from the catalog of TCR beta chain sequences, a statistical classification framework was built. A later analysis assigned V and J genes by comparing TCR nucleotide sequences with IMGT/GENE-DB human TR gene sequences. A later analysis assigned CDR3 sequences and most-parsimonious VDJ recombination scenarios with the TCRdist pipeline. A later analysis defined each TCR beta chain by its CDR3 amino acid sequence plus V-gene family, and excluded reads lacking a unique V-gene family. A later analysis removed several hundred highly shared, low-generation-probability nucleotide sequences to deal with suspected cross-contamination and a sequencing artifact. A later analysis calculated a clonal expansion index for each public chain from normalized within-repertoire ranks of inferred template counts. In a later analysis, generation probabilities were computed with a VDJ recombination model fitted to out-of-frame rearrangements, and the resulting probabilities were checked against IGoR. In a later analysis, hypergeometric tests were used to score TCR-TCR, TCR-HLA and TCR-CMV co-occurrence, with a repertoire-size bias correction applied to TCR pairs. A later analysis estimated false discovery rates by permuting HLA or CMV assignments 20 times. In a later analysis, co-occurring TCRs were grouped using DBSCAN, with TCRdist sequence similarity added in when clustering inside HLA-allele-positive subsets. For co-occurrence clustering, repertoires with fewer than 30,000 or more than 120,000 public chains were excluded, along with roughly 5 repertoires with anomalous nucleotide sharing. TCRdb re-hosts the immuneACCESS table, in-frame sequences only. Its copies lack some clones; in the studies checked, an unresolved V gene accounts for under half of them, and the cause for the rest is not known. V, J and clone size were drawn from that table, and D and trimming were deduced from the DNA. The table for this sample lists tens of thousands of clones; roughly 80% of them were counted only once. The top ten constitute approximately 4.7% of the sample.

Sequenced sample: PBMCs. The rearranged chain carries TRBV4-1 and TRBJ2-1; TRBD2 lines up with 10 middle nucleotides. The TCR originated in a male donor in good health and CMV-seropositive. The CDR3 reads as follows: CASSQDITSGVYNEQFF. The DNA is TGCGCCAGCAGCCAAGACATAACTAGCGGGGTCTACAATGAGCAGTTCTTC.